These 21 T cell receptor beta chains were sequenced from one sample in a study of T cells after yellow fever vaccination. TCRdb reprocessed the 5' RACE reads via MiXCR and lists one record per CDR3 protein. The sample holds 300,000 to 400,000 distinct CDR3 sequences, roughly 8% seen once. Sequenced here: PBMCs, sampled roughly 47 days after the first yellow fever vaccination. These receptors came from a man between 18 and 29 years old who received the YFV17D yellow fever vaccine.

The V gene is TRBV29-1, the J gene TRBJ2-5; 7 bases are shared with TRBD2. Per germline, CDR1 SQVTM and CDR2 ANQGSEA. This CDR3 region has 15 residues. Trimming cost V 4 bases and J 0 bases; bases outside gene matches: 8. The CDR3 spells CSVVGLVADQETQYF. CDR3 DNA sequence: TGCAGCGTTGTAGGACTAGTAGCGGACCAAGAGACCCAGTACTTC.

CDR3: CASSQAGLEQFF. The CDR3 DNA is TGTGCCAGCAGCCAAGCAGGTCTTGAGCAGTTCTTC. The rearrangement uses TRBV3-1 and TRBJ2-1; no firm D call. This CDR3 region has 12 residues. The V gene lost 1 base and the J gene lost 9 bases, with 7 bases spanning the gap. The germline CDR1 and CDR2 sequences are LGHDT and YNNKEL (reference sequence).

The V call is TRBV3-1, the J call TRBJ2-5; 7 nucleotides match TRBD1. Trimming cost V 6 bases and J 3 bases; bases outside gene matches: 10. Germline-derived CDR1 and CDR2 are LGHDT and YNNKEL (reference sequence). The CDR3 spans 15 residues. CDR3 coding DNA: TGTGCCAGCAGTCCCAACAGGGGAAGGAAAGAGACCCAGTACTTC. Translating it yields CASSPNRGRKETQYF.

This clonotype was seen at least ten times. The J gene is TRBJ1-1, the V gene TRBV12-3 or TRBV12-4, with a possible D match to TRBD1 (5 bases). CDR3 length: 14 residues. Deletions cut 6 bases from V and 3 bases from J, with 14 bases between. CDR3 region: CASSPGGDYTEAFF. In DNA form, the CDR3 reads TGTGCCAGCAGCCCTGGGGGGGACTACACTGAAGCTTTCTTT.

This clonotype was counted at least ten times. The gene calls are TRBV11-2 and TRBJ2-1, with 13 bases lining up with TRBD2. Germline V gene sequence: CDR1 SGHAT, CDR2 FQNNGV. With 4 bases clipped from V and 10 bases from J, the junction kept 13 bases outside the gene matches. The CDR3 extends over 17 amino acids. The CDR3 nucleotides are TGTGCCAGCAGCTACCCCCTACTAGCGGGGGGGCCCCCCGAGCAGTTCTTC. Its translation is CASSYPLLAGGPPEQFF. The whole variable domain, filled in from reference TRBV11-2 and TRBJ2-1, reads EAGVAQSPRYKIIEKRQSVAFWCNPISGHATLYWYQQILGQGPKLLIQFQNNGVVDDSQLPKDRFSAERLKGVDSTLKIQPAKLEDSAVYLCASSYPLLAGGPPEQFFGPGTRLTVL.

On this clonotype: At one end the junction does not follow the germline gene, possibly because of a read error. The chain joins TRBV7-2 to TRBJ2-5; unclear D gene. This CDR3 has 11 residues. Germline values: CDR1 SGHTA, CDR2 FQGNSA. CDR3 region: CASSLLLDPTF. The CDR3 DNA is TGTGCCAGCAGCTTGTTGCTTGACCCCACCTTC.

This clonotype was detected a few times. The J gene is TRBJ1-2, the V gene TRBV27; 9 positions match TRBD1. This CDR3 contains 15 residues. Germline CDR1 and CDR2: MNHEY and SMNVEV (reference sequence). The V gene end was trimmed by 5 bases and the J gene end by 4 bases; junction bases not matched to a gene: 8. The CDR3 DNA reads as TGTGCCAGCAGTCACAAACAGGGGGCCCTCTATGGCTACACCTTC. It specifies CASSHKQGALYGYTF.

This chain joins TRBV7-2 and TRBJ1-1; 7 bases agree with TRBD1. Trimming cost V 5 bases and J 4 bases; bases outside gene matches: 13. Per germline, CDR1 SGHTA and CDR2 FQGNSA. This CDR3 has 16 residues. The CDR3 nucleotides read TGTGCCAGCAGCGTACCCAGGGGGGGCCATATCACTGAAGCTTTCTTT. Encoded protein: CASSVPRGGHITEAFF.

The gene calls are TRBV10-3 and TRBJ1-1; D is possibly TRBD1 (6 bases). V was pared by 2 bases and J by 10 bases, with 8 bases between. This CDR3 contains 11 residues. In germline, CDR1 is ENHRY, CDR2 SYGVKD. CDR3 in amino acids: CAISEQGLAFF. In DNA, the CDR3 is TGTGCCATCAGTGAGCAGGGGTTAGCTTTCTTT.

The rearrangement links TRBV18 to TRBJ2-1, with TRBD1 matching 8 bases. This CDR3 is 13 amino acids long. V shed 3 bases and J 8 bases; nucleotides not matched to a gene: 3. Germline-derived CDR1 and CDR2 are KGHSH and LQKENI. The CDR3 DNA sequence: TGTGCCAGCTCACCGACAGGGGTGGATGAGCAGTTCTTC. It is translated as CASSPTGVDEQFF. The variable domain in full, with the rest retrieved from reference TRBV18 and TRBJ2-1, is NAGVMQNPRHLVRRRGQEARLRCSPMKGHSHVYWYRQLPEEGLKFMVYLQKENIIDESGMPKERFSAEFPKEGPSILRIQQVVRGDSAAYFCASSPTGVDEQFFGPGTRLTVL.

This clonotype was recorded a few times. The chain has TRBV5-1 and TRBJ1-4; D is perhaps TRBD1 (5 bases). V dropped 1 base and J dropped 0 bases, with 7 bases sitting between them. The V gene's germline CDR1 is SGHRS and CDR2 YFSETQ. The length of the CDR3 is 15 residues. DNA for the CDR3: TGCGCCAGCAGCTTGATGGGGGCAACTAATGAAAAACTGTTTTTT. Amino acids: CASSLMGATNEKLFF.

There are a few counts of this clonotype. CDR3 in amino acids: CASKPGSRETQYF. The CDR3 nucleotides read TGTGCCAGCAAACCGGGTTCTCGGGAGACCCAGTACTTC. This chain links TRBV11-2 with TRBJ2-5; D remains unclear. The CDR3 is 13 amino acids. With 7 bases removed from V and 5 bases from J, the gap between germline ends came to 14 bases. CDR1 and CDR2 from the germline V gene are SGHAT and FQNNGV.

This clonotype was detected a few times. The chain has TRBV4-1 and TRBJ2-7; possibly TRBD2 for D (7 bases). There are 15 residues in the CDR3. The V gene's germline CDR1 is MGHRA and CDR2 YSYEKL. V gave up 1 base and J gave up 3 bases, with 13 bases separating them. The CDR3 spells CASSQVGGAYYEQYF. CDR3 sequence (DNA): TGCGCCAGCAGCCAAGTTGGGGGGGCCTACTACGAGCAGTACTTC.

The chain joins TRBV5-1 to TRBJ1-5; D call uncertain. V lost 3 bases and J 1 base, leaving 11 bases between the germline ends. Germline V gene lookup returns CDR1 SGHRS and CDR2 YFSETQ. CDR3 size: 15 residues. Here the CDR3 DNA reads TGCGCCAGCAGCTATTACGACACCAGCAATCAGCCCCAGCATTTT. The encoded protein is CASSYYDTSNQPQHF. The variable domain in full, with the rest retrieved from reference TRBV5-1 and TRBJ1-5, is KAGVTQTPRYLIKTRGQQVTLSCSPISGHRSVSWYQQTPGQGLQFLFEYFSETQRNKGNFPGRFSGRQFSNSRSEMNVSTLELGDSALYLCASSYYDTSNQPQHFGDGTRLSIL.

The chain links TRBV6-2 or TRBV6-3 to TRBJ1-2; possible D gene TRBD1, 6 bases. The CDR3 spans 14 residues. Germline CDR1 and CDR2: MNHEY and SVGEGT. The V gene lost 4 bases and the J gene lost 4 bases, with 13 bases spanning the gap. CDR3 DNA sequence: TGTGCCAGCAGTTTCCACAGGGACGTCTATGGCTACACCTTC. Encoded protein: CASSFHRDVYGYTF.

In DNA form, the CDR3 reads TGTGCCAGCAGTTTCACTCCTGAATATAGCAATCAGCCCCAGCATTTT. Translating gives CASSFTPEYSNQPQHF. The rearrangement uses TRBV12-3 or TRBV12-4 and TRBJ1-5; D is ambiguous. Trimming removed 3 bases at V and 0 bases at J, with 12 bases between. The CDR3 loop spans 16 amino acids.

The sample holds many counts of this clonotype. The CDR3 reads CASSRSGAQYF. The DNA for the CDR3 is TGTGCCAGCAGTCGTAGCGGGGCTCAGTACTTC. This rearrangement joins TRBV5-6 to TRBJ2-5, with 8 bases lining up with TRBD2. Germline loops: CDR1 SGHDT, CDR2 YYEEEE. J was trimmed by 11 bases and V by 5 bases; bases with no gene match: 5. The CDR3 covers 11 residues.

This clonotype was observed many times. The V call is TRBV27, the J call TRBJ2-7, with D possibly being TRBD1 (6 bases). Deletions cut 5 bases from V and 2 bases from J, with 13 bases between. Per the germline V gene, CDR1 is MNHEY and CDR2 is SMNVEV (reference sequence). The CDR3 is made up of 14 amino acids. The CDR3 protein is CASSMKTGTYEQYF. CDR3 sequence (DNA): TGTGCCAGCAGTATGAAGACAGGTACCTACGAGCAGTACTTC.

This clonotype was observed many times. The chain joins TRBV15 to TRBJ2-3; D is uncertain. CDR1 LNHNV and CDR2 YYDKDF come from the germline V gene (reference sequence). Trimming pared 0 bases from V and 2 bases from J, leaving 0 bases between. The CDR3 length is 12 residues. CDR3 sequence reads: CATSRDTDTQYF. CDR3 sequence (DNA): TGTGCCACCAGCAGAGACACAGATACGCAGTATTTT.

The rearrangement uses TRBV12-3 or TRBV12-4 and TRBJ1-5; D not certain. V gave up 4 bases and J gave up 0 bases, with 13 bases separating them. The CDR3 is 16 amino acids. CDR3 sequence (DNA): TGTGCCAGCAGTTATACCACGGTATATAGCAATCAGCCCCAGCATTTT. Translation gives CASSYTTVYSNQPQHF.

The chain is built from TRBV7-8 and TRBJ2-3; possibly TRBD1 or TRBD2 for D (5 bases each). The germline V gene has CDR1 SGHVS and CDR2 FQNEAQ. The V gene lost 2 bases and the J gene lost 5 bases, with 14 bases spanning the gap. The CDR3 is 15 amino acids. Here the CDR3 DNA reads TGTGCCAGCAGCTTACCATGGGGGATCGAAGATACGCAGTATTTT. Protein product: CASSLPWGIEDTQYF.